One and the same sample provided the 25 T cell receptor beta chains below, sequenced in a study of glioma-infiltrating T cells. TCR alpha and beta CDR3 regions were amplified from RNA using iRepertoire nested multiplex PCR. From the multiplex PCR reads, TCRdb called clonotypes with MiXCR, one entry per CDR3 protein. The sample carries about 3,500 distinct CDR3 sequences, 80% to 95% recorded once. The sequencing sample was made of glioma tissue, nonneoplastic brain tissue, or PBMCs (not recorded which). These receptors were obtained from a human donor with low-grade glioma or glioblastoma, undergoing nonglioma brain surgery, or in good health (not recorded which).

Worth noting for this clonotype: This beta chain turned up in a library designed for alpha chains; as an off-target read, its abundance says little. This chain connects TRBV27 to TRBJ1-6; 9 nucleotides match TRBD1. Germline CDR1 MNHEY, CDR2 SMNVEV (reference sequence). V trimming: 2 bases; J trimming: 8 bases; junction bases outside the gene matches: 4. The CDR3 loop spans 15 amino acids. CDR3 DNA sequence: TGTGCCAGCAGTTTAGCGTGGACAGGGGATTCACCCCTCCACTTT. As protein: CASSLAWTGDSPLHF.

As to this clonotype: This beta chain turned up in a library designed for alpha chains; as an off-target read, its abundance says little. The chain joins TRBV4-3 to TRBJ2-2; D tentatively reads TRBD1 or TRBD2 (5 bases each). V was trimmed by 4 bases and J by 2 bases, leaving 8 bases between them. Germline CDR1 and CDR2: LGHNA and YSLEER. The CDR3 is made up of 14 amino acids. CDR3 coding DNA: TGCGCCAGCAGCCTGGGACGTAACACCGGGGAGCTGTTTTTT. Amino acids: CASSLGRNTGELFF.

In the case of this clonotype: The library was built for alpha chains, so this beta chain is an off-target read and its size means little. The genes are TRBV15 and TRBJ2-3, with 8 nucleotides matching TRBD1. Germline V gives CDR1 LNHNV, CDR2 YYDKDF (reference sequence). This CDR3 is built from 17 residues. Unmatched junction bases numbered 12, after V lost 4 bases and J lost 3 bases. CDR3 in amino acids: CATSTIWGQGATDTQYF. For the CDR3, the DNA is TGTGCCACCAGCACCATCTGGGGGCAGGGGGCAACAGATACGCAGTATTTT.

On this clonotype itself: The library was designed around alpha chains, so this beta chain is a stray read whose abundance carries little weight. V gene TRBV7-2 combines with J gene TRBJ2-3, with no clear D. The germline gives CDR1 SGHTA, CDR2 FQGNSA. The CDR3 contains 13 residues. Trimming left V 3 bases short and J 4 bases short, with 8 bases between. The CDR3 is CASSFQRADTQYF. The CDR3 DNA sequence: TGTGCCAGCAGCTTTCAACGGGCAGATACGCAGTATTTT.

Points on this clonotype: At one end, the junction sequence differs from germline, possibly due to a read error. This beta chain was picked up by a library intended for alpha chains and is off target, so its count carries little meaning. V is TRBV27 and J is TRBJ1-5; D gene unclear. The CDR3 covers 13 residues. Germline CDR1 MNHEY, CDR2 SMNVEV (reference sequence). CDR3 sequence (DNA): TGTGCCAGCAGTTTTGAGCGGGGTCAGACCCAGCATTTT. Encoded protein: CASSFERGQTQHF.

About this clonotype: This beta chain represents an off-target read in a library built for alpha chains; its size is of limited meaning. CDR3 protein: CASSLREDTEAFF. As DNA, the CDR3 is TGTGCCAGCAGTTTGCGGGAGGACACTGAAGCTTTCTTT. The chain carries TRBV12-3 or TRBV12-4 and TRBJ1-1; D ambiguous. The V end lost 3 bases, the J end lost 3 bases, and 8 bases lay between the germline ends. The length of the CDR3 is 13 residues.

Of note for this clonotype: The library was prepared for alpha chains; this beta chain is a stray read, so its frequency means little. CDR3 in DNA: TGTGCCAGCAATCGTGGCAGAGCTAACTATGGCTACACCTTC. As protein: CASNRGRANYGYTF. The chain is built from TRBV6-2 or TRBV6-3 and TRBJ1-2; no clear D. Deletions cut 7 bases from V and 0 bases from J, with 12 bases between. The CDR3 consists of 14 residues. Looked up from germline, CDR1 is MNHEY and CDR2 is SVGEGT.

As to this clonotype: This beta chain turned up in a library designed for alpha chains; as an off-target read, its abundance says little. The CDR3 is CSAPTGVSGYTF. The CDR3, as DNA: TGCAGTGCTCCAACAGGGGTCTCGGGCTACACCTTC. The rearrangement uses TRBV20-1 and TRBJ1-2, with 7 nucleotides matching TRBD1. After removal of 5 bases from V and 8 bases from J, the junction contained 8 bases not matched to a gene. The CDR3 runs to 12 residues. In germline, CDR1 is DFQATT, CDR2 SNEGSKA (reference sequence).

Concerning this clonotype: This beta chain turned up in a library designed for alpha chains; as an off-target read, its abundance says little. This rearrangement joins TRBV6-2 or TRBV6-3 to TRBJ1-5; no clear D. In germline, CDR1 is MNHEY, CDR2 SVGEGT. The CDR3 is made up of 15 amino acids. Trimming left V 0 bases short and J 5 bases short, with 11 bases between. This CDR3 reads CASSYSVGNHQPQHF. The CDR3 DNA reads as TGTGCCAGCAGTTACTCGGTGGGCAATCATCAGCCCCAGCATTTT.

Points on this clonotype: A library prepared for alpha chains yielded this beta chain as an off-target read; its size is of little meaning. CDR3 region: CASSLYAGNSPLHF. Here the CDR3 DNA reads TGTGCCAGCAGTTTATATGCAGGGAATTCACCCCTCCACTTT. This chain uses TRBV28 with TRBJ1-6; tentative D call: TRBD1 (5 bases). The V gene's germline CDR1 is MDHEN and CDR2 SYDVKM. The CDR3 runs 14 residues. Trimming cost V 1 base and J 7 bases, with 8 bases left between them.

Worth noting for this clonotype: The size of this beta chain means little, since it is a stray read in a library made for alpha chains. V gene TRBV28 combines with J gene TRBJ1-2, with no clear D. The CDR3 has 13 residues. The germline V gene encodes CDR1 MDHEN and CDR2 SYDVKM. V shed 8 bases and J shed 6 bases, with 16 bases lying between them. Here the CDR3 reads CASERSVQDGYTF. Here the CDR3 DNA reads TGTGCCAGCGAAAGATCTGTTCAGGATGGCTACACCTTC.

Details on this clonotype: In a library made to pick up alpha chains, this beta chain is a stray read with a size that means little. V and J are TRBV29-1 and TRBJ1-3; 7 bases line up with TRBD1. The germline V gene has CDR1 SQVTM and CDR2 ANQGSEA. V dropped 6 bases and J dropped 4; count of bases not matched to a gene: 12. The CDR3 runs to 15 residues. CDR3 coding DNA: TGCAGCGTGACCCTTACAGGGGAGAAGGGAAACACCATATATTTT. Its protein product is CSVTLTGEKGNTIYF. The full variable domain, rest sourced from reference TRBV29-1 and TRBJ1-3, is SAVISQKPSRDICQRGTSLTIQCQVDSQVTMMFWYRQQPGQSLTLIATANQGSEATYESGFVIDKFPISRPNLTFSTLTVSNMSPEDSSIYLCSVTLTGEKGNTIYFGEGSWLTVV.

This clonotype was seen a single time. This beta chain is an unintended read in a library built for alpha chains; its size means little. The chain uses TRBV14 and TRBJ1-1; D not certain. The CDR3 consists of 11 residues. Germline CDR1 and CDR2: SGHDN and FVKESK. V shed 6 bases and J shed 7 bases, with 9 bases lying between them. As DNA, the CDR3 is TGTGCCAGCAGTGTACAGCTTGAAGCTTTCTTT. It is translated as CASSVQLEAFF.

As to this clonotype: Little can be read into the size of this beta chain, an off-target read in a library designed for alpha chains. This chain connects TRBV7-8 to TRBJ2-3; no reliable D call. Germline values: CDR1 SGHVS, CDR2 FQNEAQ. CDR3 length: 15 residues. The V end was cut by 11 bases, the J end by 5 bases, with 23 bases between. CDR3: CASSAYGTKGDTQYF. The CDR3 DNA reads TGTGCCTCCAGCGCTTACGGAACCAAGGGAGATACGCAGTATTTT.

Concerning this clonotype itself: This beta chain turned up in a library designed for alpha chains; as an off-target read, its abundance says little. The chain recombines TRBV28 with TRBJ1-5; possibly TRBD1 for D (5 bases). The CDR3 has 16 amino acids. Germline V gene data show CDR1 as MDHEN and CDR2 as SYDVKM. Trimming removed 6 bases at V and 2 bases at J, with 17 bases between. CDR3 DNA: TGTGCCAGCAGCACTCCCTTGGGGGGGGGCAATCAGCCCCAGCATTTT. Translated, it gives CASSTPLGGGNQPQHF.

This clonotype was seen just once. This beta chain is an unintended read in a library built for alpha chains; its size means little. The V and J genes are TRBV20-1 and TRBJ2-1, with TRBD2 identical over 10 bases. CDR3 length: 16 residues. Germline CDR1 and CDR2: DFQATT and SNEGSKA (reference sequence). V shed 6 bases, J shed 8 bases, and the junction held 16 bases outside the gene matches. CDR3 nucleotide sequence: TGCAGTGCCGCGGTCGTGGCTAGCGGGAGTATGGATGAGCAGTTCTTC. Amino acid sequence: CSAAVVASGSMDEQFF.

This clonotype has only one observation. As an off-target read in a library built for alpha chains, this beta chain has a frequency of little significance. V gene TRBV2 combines with J gene TRBJ1-2, with TRBD1 matching over 7 bases. V shed 7 bases and J 5 bases; nucleotides not matched to a gene: 4. CDR1 is SNHLY and CDR2 is FYNNEI in the germline V gene. The CDR3 is 12 residues long. The CDR3 here is CASKTGSYGYTF. The CDR3 DNA is TGTGCCAGCAAGACAGGGAGTTATGGCTACACCTTC.

In regard to this clonotype: Found in a library prepared for alpha chains, this beta chain is an off-target read, and its abundance has little meaning. The rearrangement links TRBV27 to TRBJ2-7; 11 nucleotides agree with TRBD2. CDR3 size: 16 residues. The V gene's germline CDR1 is MNHEY and CDR2 SMNVEV (reference sequence). J gave up 1 base and V 5 bases, and 7 bases lay outside the gene matches. The CDR3 loop reads CASSRTGTSGSYEQYF. The CDR3 region has the DNA TGTGCCAGCAGTCGAACCGGGACTAGCGGATCCTACGAGCAGTACTTC.

Concerning this clonotype: Little can be read into the size of this beta chain, an off-target read in a library designed for alpha chains. V is TRBV7-2 and J is TRBJ1-2, with 7 bases fitting TRBD1. From germline, CDR1 is SGHTA and CDR2 FQGNSA. The CDR3 is made up of 15 amino acids. After removal of 5 bases from V and 4 bases from J, the junction contained 10 bases not matched to a gene. CDR3 DNA: TGTGCCAGCAGCCCACGACAGGGATTGGGCTATGGCTACACCTTC. It specifies CASSPRQGLGYGYTF.

On this clonotype: This beta chain is an off-target read within a library intended for alpha chains, so its frequency means little. The chain has TRBV7-6 and TRBJ2-3, with D possibly called TRBD1 or TRBD2 (5 bases each). CDR1 is SGHVS and CDR2 is FNYEAQ in the germline V gene. Trimming pared 0 bases from V and 4 bases from J, leaving 14 bases between. CDR3 length equals 16 residues. The CDR3 loop is CASSLAERDPPDTQYF. In DNA, the CDR3 is TGTGCCAGCAGCTTAGCGGAGAGGGACCCCCCAGATACGCAGTATTTT.

About this clonotype itself: Since it is a stray read in a library aimed at alpha chains, this beta chain has a size that is not meaningful. The rearrangement joins TRBV2 to TRBJ2-3; 11 bases are shared with TRBD1. This CDR3 has 15 residues. Germline trimming cut 6 bases from V and 3 bases from J; bases unmatched to any gene: 5. CDR1 is SNHLY and CDR2 is FYNNEI in the germline V gene. The CDR3 reads CASSPDRGRTDTQYF. CDR3 bases: TGTGCCAGCAGCCCGGACAGGGGGCGGACAGATACGCAGTATTTT. Complete variable domain (other parts from reference TRBV2 and TRBJ2-3): EPEVTQTPSHQVTQMGQEVILRCVPISNHLYFYWYRQILGQKVEFLVSFYNNEISEKSEIFDDQFSVERPDGSNFTLKIRSTKLEDSAMYFCASSPDRGRTDTQYFGPGTRLTVL.

As for this clonotype: A library prepared for alpha chains yielded this beta chain as an off-target read; its size is of little meaning. CDR3 coding DNA: TGTGCCAGCAGAAGGTTTGAGGGAAATCAGCCCCAGCATTTT. This sequence encodes CASRRFEGNQPQHF. The J gene is TRBJ1-5, the V gene TRBV6-1; D uncertain. Germline CDR1 is MNHNS and CDR2 is SASEGT. V lost 6 bases to trimming and J lost 4 bases, with 13 bases between them. This CDR3 region has 14 residues.

With respect to this clonotype: The library was prepared for alpha chains; this beta chain is a stray read, so its frequency means little. The chain is built from TRBV6-2 or TRBV6-3 and TRBJ2-3; D is ambiguous. The CDR3 length is 11 residues. Germline-derived CDR1 and CDR2 are MNHEY and SVGEGT. Trimming shortened V by 10 bases and J by 2 bases, and 7 bases separated the two germline ends. The CDR3, as DNA: TGTGCCACCGGGCACACAGATACGCAGTATTTT. Translating it yields CATGHTDTQYF.

Worth noting for this clonotype: The library was built for alpha chains, so this beta chain is an off-target read and its size means little. The chain joins TRBV27 to TRBJ1-2, with 9 bases that match TRBD1. Trimming cost V 5 bases and J 6 bases; bases outside gene matches: 10. Germline V gene lookup returns CDR1 MNHEY and CDR2 SMNVEV (reference sequence). The CDR3 totals 15 residues. The CDR3 protein is CASSRTGELIDGYTF. The CDR3, as DNA: TGTGCCAGCAGTAGGACAGGGGAATTGATCGATGGCTACACCTTC.

To note about this clonotype: A library prepared for alpha chains yielded this beta chain as an off-target read; its size is of little meaning. The CDR3 nucleotides are TGTGCCAGCAGTGGGAGTAGCAATCAGCCCCAGCATTTT. Its translation: CASSGSSNQPQHF. The genes are TRBV6-6 and TRBJ1-5; no clear D gene. CDR1 is MNHNY, CDR2 SVGAGI, per germline (reference sequence). CDR3 length: 13 amino acids. V was cut by 5 bases and J by 0 bases, with 5 bases left in between.